These 22 T cell receptor beta chains were sequenced from one sample in a study of T cell responses to AZD1222 COVID-19 vaccine. Clones were read by immunoSEQ multiplex PCR, and TCRdb kept only the in-frame ones, dropping some. Altogether about 84,000 clones are present, nearly 90% being singletons, with the ten largest covering over 1.2%. Material: peripheral blood, obtained on day 0 of AZD1222 vaccination. The origin of the receptors is an adult in good health.

The table lists this clone with a few counts. The V gene is TRBV27, the J gene TRBJ2-7, with 10 bases fitting TRBD2. Germline-derived CDR1 and CDR2 are MNHEY and SMNVEV (reference sequence). The CDR3 consists of 14 residues. The V segment lost 5 bases and the J segment 6 bases; nucleotides outside the gene matches: 7. The CDR3 reads CASSAAGGPREQYF. CDR3 sequence (DNA): TGTGCCAGCAGTGCAGCGGGAGGGCCTCGCGAGCAGTACTTC.

CDR3 sequence (DNA): TGTGCCAGTAGTATAAGGGGGGCGGGGTCCCACCAAGAGACCCAGTACTTC. It specifies CASSIRGAGSHQETQYF. The chain links TRBV19 to TRBJ2-5, with D perhaps matching TRBD1 or TRBD2 (6 bases each). The CDR3 totals 17 residues. Deletions cut 2 bases from V and 0 bases from J, with 16 bases between. Germline CDR1 and CDR2: LNHDA and SQIVND (reference sequence).

The chain has TRBV7-2 and TRBJ2-3, with unresolved D. CDR1 and CDR2 (germline): SGHTA, FQGNSA. Trimming pared 0 bases from V and 4 bases from J, leaving 5 bases between. There are 13 residues in the CDR3. The CDR3 is CASSLAGPDTQYF. In DNA form, the CDR3 reads TGTGCCAGCAGCTTAGCCGGGCCAGATACGCAGTATTTT. Supplemented by reference TRBV7-2 and TRBJ2-3, the full variable domain reads GAGVSQSPSNKVTEKGKDVELRCDPISGHTALYWYRQSLGQGLEFLIYFQGNSAPDKSGLPSDRFSAERTGGSVSTLTIQRTQQEDSAVYLCASSLAGPDTQYFGPGTRLTVL.

A single count supports this clone. CDR3 in amino acids: CASSKGGAGTDTQYF. The CDR3 DNA reads as TGTGCCAGTAGTAAGGGGGGAGCTGGCACAGATACGCAGTATTTT. V and J are TRBV19 and TRBJ2-3; either TRBD1 or TRBD2 may supply D (6 bases each). Trimming removed 4 bases from V and 1 base from J, with 12 bases in between. The germline V gene encodes CDR1 LNHDA and CDR2 SQIVND (reference sequence). CDR3 size: 15 residues.

V is TRBV29-1 and J is TRBJ2-5; tentative D call: TRBD2 (6 bases). The CDR3 is made up of 12 amino acids. Looked up from germline, CDR1 is SQVTM and CDR2 is ANQGSEA. V lost 7 bases to trimming and J lost 5 bases, with 14 bases between them. The DNA for the CDR3 is TGCAGCGATCGACGGGGGTCGGAGACCCAGTACTTC. Its protein is CSDRRGSETQYF.

The chain is built from TRBV13 and TRBJ1-2; D is undetermined. Deletions cut 2 bases from V and 6 bases from J, with 16 bases between. The germline V gene has CDR1 PRHDT and CDR2 FYEKMQ (reference sequence). The CDR3 contains 15 residues. For the CDR3, the DNA is TGTGCCAGCAGCTTACGGGAGTCTTACCTTGATGGCTACACCTTC. Amino acids: CASSLRESYLDGYTF.

V and J are TRBV20-1 and TRBJ1-1; perhaps TRBD1 as D (5 bases). The CDR3 consists of 15 residues. Germline assignment: CDR1 DFQATT and CDR2 SNEGSKA (reference sequence). Trimming removed 6 bases at V and 1 base at J, with 18 bases between. The CDR3 DNA reads TGCAGTGCGAGTGGGGGAACAAGGAAGAACACTGAAGCTTTCTTT. This codes for CSASGGTRKNTEAFF.

The J gene is TRBJ2-7, the V gene TRBV5-6; TRBD1 or TRBD2 may be the D gene (6 bases each). The germline V and J ends were trimmed by 4 bases and 4 bases, with 15 bases remaining between them. The CDR3 loop spans 14 amino acids. CDR1 is SGHDT and CDR2 is YYEEEE in the germline V gene. This CDR3 is CASSPEGGSYEQYF. The CDR3 coding sequence is TGTGCCAGCAGCCCGGAGGGGGGCTCGTACGAGCAGTACTTC. Drawing the rest from reference TRBV5-6 and TRBJ2-7, the complete variable domain is DAGVTQSPTHLIKTRGQQVTLRCSPKSGHDTVSWYQQALGQGPQFIFQYYEEEERQRGNFPDRFSGHQFPNYSSELNVNALLLGDSALYLCASSPEGGSYEQYFGPGTRLTVT.

This chain links TRBV30 with TRBJ1-4; D is unclear. V was pared by 2 bases and J by 10 bases, with 17 bases between. Germline CDR1 GTSNPN, CDR2 SVGIG (reference sequence). The CDR3 is made up of 14 amino acids. CDR3 loop: CAWSRLGTPRKLFF. The CDR3 DNA reads TGTGCCTGGAGTAGGTTGGGAACCCCTCGAAAACTGTTTTTT. The full variable domain, rest sourced from reference TRBV30 and TRBJ1-4, is SQTIHQWPATLVQPVGSPLSLECTVEGTSNPNLYWYRQAAGRGLQLLFYSVGIGQISSEVPQNLSASRPQDRQFILSSKKLLLSDSGFYLCAWSRLGTPRKLFFGSGTQLSVL.

There are a few counts of this clone. V usage is TRBV6-6 and J usage is TRBJ1-2; TRBD1 matches 9 bases. The CDR3 is 15 residues long. The V gene's germline CDR1 is MNHNY and CDR2 SVGAGI (reference sequence). The V segment lost 8 bases and the J segment 2 bases; nucleotides outside the gene matches: 9. The CDR3 coding sequence is TGTGCCAGCGGGACCGGGACAGGGTTAAACTATGGCTACACCTTC. Its protein is CASGTGTGLNYGYTF.

This rearrangement joins TRBV7-9 to TRBJ1-6; maybe TRBD1 (6 bases). The CDR3 has 14 amino acids. Germline V gene lookup returns CDR1 SEHNR and CDR2 FQNEAQ (reference sequence). V shed 1 base and J shed 10 bases, with 11 bases lying between them. The CDR3 DNA reads TGTGCCAGCAGCTTAGAGTTGGGGGGCTCACCCCTCCACTTT. Its translation: CASSLELGGSPLHF.

The chain employs TRBV3-1 (or the pseudogene TRBV3-2) and TRBJ1-4; the D is unclear. Germline V lookup: CDR1 LGHDT, CDR2 YNNKEL (reference sequence). The ends were cut back, 1 base at V and 10 bases at J, with 16 bases in the middle. The length of the CDR3 is 15 residues. The CDR3 DNA reads as TGTGCCAGCAGCCAAGTGGGCTTTCCTCGCGGAAAACTGTTTTTT. Its translation is CASSQVGFPRGKLFF.

This chain links TRBV2 with TRBJ2-1, with unresolved D. The CDR3 runs 13 residues. Looked up from germline, CDR1 is SNHLY and CDR2 is FYNNEI. V was clipped by 7 bases and J by 7 bases, with 14 bases between them. CDR3: CASNSRLGNEQFF. CDR3 DNA sequence: TGTGCCAGCAACTCTCGATTAGGTAATGAGCAGTTCTTC.

In its sample, this clone was seen a few times. V is TRBV5-1 and J is TRBJ2-1, with 8 bases matching TRBD2. This CDR3 region has 15 residues. The ends lost 5 bases at V and 2 bases at J; junction bases unmatched: 6. Germline CDR1 and CDR2: SGHRS and YFSETQ. DNA for the CDR3: TGCGCCAGCAGTCTAGCGGGTCTCACCTACAATGAGCAGTTCTTC. Protein sequence: CASSLAGLTYNEQFF.

The V and J genes are TRBV6-2 or TRBV6-3 and TRBJ1-6, with D possibly TRBD1 on 5 matching bases. CDR1 is MNHEY and CDR2 is SVGEGT in the germline V gene. The CDR3 spans 14 residues. Trimming shortened V by 5 bases and J by 4 bases, and 9 bases separated the two germline ends. The CDR3 DNA reads as TGTGCCAGCAGTCTTCAGGGATATAATTCACCCCTCCACTTT. It specifies CASSLQGYNSPLHF.

The chain links TRBV3-1 (or the pseudogene TRBV3-2) to TRBJ1-1; D gene unclear. The CDR3 has 14 residues. The V end lost 0 bases, the J end lost 1 base, and 6 bases lay between the germline ends. Germline V gene data show CDR1 as LGHDT and CDR2 as YNNKEL (reference sequence). CDR3 sequence: CASSQEGQNTEAFF. DNA of the CDR3: TGTGCCAGCAGCCAAGAGGGCCAGAACACTGAAGCTTTCTTT.

This clone came up once. The chain links TRBV13 to TRBJ2-7; 9 bases are shared with TRBD2. The germline CDR1 and CDR2 sequences are PRHDT and FYEKMQ (reference sequence). The ends lost 5 bases at V and 5 bases at J; junction bases unmatched: 10. The CDR3 is 15 amino acids. The CDR3 sequence: CASSPGTSPAHEQYF. The CDR3 DNA reads as TGTGCCAGCAGCCCCGGGACTAGCCCCGCTCACGAGCAGTACTTC.

The chain couples TRBV29-1 to TRBJ1-1; possibly TRBD1 for D (5 bases). V was cut by 4 bases and J by 4 bases, with 16 bases left in between. CDR1 is SQVTM and CDR2 is ANQGSEA in the germline V gene. CDR3 length equals 14 residues. The CDR3 protein is CSVGTAGRSTEAFF. DNA of the CDR3: TGCAGCGTTGGGACCGCGGGGCGTAGCACTGAAGCTTTCTTT. The full variable domain, in which reference TRBV29-1 and TRBJ1-1 provide the parts outside the CDR3, is SAVISQKPSRDICQRGTSLTIQCQVDSQVTMMFWYRQQPGQSLTLIATANQGSEATYESGFVIDKFPISRPNLTFSTLTVSNMSPEDSSIYLCSVGTAGRSTEAFFGQGTRLTVV.

The chain combines TRBV10-1 with TRBJ1-2; D remains unclear. Trimming took 0 bases from V and 4 from J, leaving 6 bases between them. Germline CDR1 reads WNHNN; CDR2 reads SYGVQD (reference sequence). The CDR3 sequence is 13 residues long. The CDR3 sequence is CASSESRFYGYTF. CDR3 DNA sequence: TGCGCCAGCAGTGAGTCCCGCTTCTATGGCTACACCTTC.

The gene calls are TRBV29-1 and TRBJ2-7; 7 nucleotides match TRBD1. The junction had 5 bases not matched to a gene; V was cut back by 7 bases and J by 2 bases. Germline V lookup: CDR1 SQVTM, CDR2 ANQGSEA. This CDR3 comprises 12 residues. The CDR3 region is CSGRDSAYEQYF. As DNA, the CDR3 is TGCAGCGGTAGGGACAGTGCCTACGAGCAGTACTTC.

The chain uses TRBV19 and TRBJ1-2; tentative D call: TRBD1 (6 bases). The CDR3 has 14 residues. V was trimmed by 7 bases and J by 7 bases, leaving 19 bases between them. Germline V CDR1 and CDR2: LNHDA, SQIVND (reference sequence). CDR3 coding DNA: TGTGCCAGTACCTTGGGGACACCCTCTGTTGGCTACACCTTC. Translation: CASTLGTPSVGYTF. Supplemented by reference TRBV19 and TRBJ1-2, the full variable domain reads DGGITQSPKYLFRKEGQNVTLSCEQNLNHDAMYWYRQDPGQGLRLIYYSQIVNDFQKGDIAEGYSVSREKKESFPLTVTSAQKNPTAFYLCASTLGTPSVGYTFGSGTRLTVV.

The chain is built from TRBV18 and TRBJ1-5, with 10 bases matching TRBD1. Germline V gives CDR1 KGHSH, CDR2 LQKENI. V trimming: 5 bases; J trimming: 4 bases; junction bases outside the gene matches: 8. The CDR3 sequence is 16 residues long. The CDR3 nucleotides read TGTGCCAGCTCAATAACCGGGACAGGGGCAAATCAGCCCCAGCATTTT. Protein sequence: CASSITGTGANQPQHF.